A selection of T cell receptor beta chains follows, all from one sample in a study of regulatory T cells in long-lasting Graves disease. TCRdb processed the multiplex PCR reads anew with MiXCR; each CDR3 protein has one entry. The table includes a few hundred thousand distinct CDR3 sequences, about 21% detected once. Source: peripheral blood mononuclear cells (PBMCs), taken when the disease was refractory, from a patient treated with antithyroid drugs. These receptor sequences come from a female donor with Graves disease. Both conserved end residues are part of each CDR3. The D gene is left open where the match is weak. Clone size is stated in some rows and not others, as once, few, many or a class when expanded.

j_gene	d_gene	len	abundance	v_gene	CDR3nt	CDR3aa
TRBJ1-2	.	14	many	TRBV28	TGTGCCAGCAGGGGAACGGGGACCAACTATGGCTACACCTTC	CASRGTGTNYGYTF
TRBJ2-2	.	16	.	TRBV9	TGTGCCAGCAGCGCCGGAACACACGGGGCCTCCGGGGAGCTGCTTTTT	CASSAGTHGASGELLF
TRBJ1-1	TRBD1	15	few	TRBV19	TGTGCCAGTAGTATAGCAGGGGGCGGCGGTTTAGAAGCTTTCTTT	CASSIAGGGGLEAFF
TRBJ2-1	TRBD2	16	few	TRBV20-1	TGCAGTGCTAGAGCGACTAGCGGGAGGTCCTACAATGAGCAGTTCTTC	CSARATSGRSYNEQFF
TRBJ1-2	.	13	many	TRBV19	TGTGCCAGTAGTATCGTGTCCCACTATGGCTACACCTTC	CASSIVSHYGYTF
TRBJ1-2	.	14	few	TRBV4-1	TGCGCCAGCAGCCAACCACAGGACTTCTATGGCTACACCTTC	CASSQPQDFYGYTF
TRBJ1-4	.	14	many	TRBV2	TGTGCCAGCAACAACGAGGGGGTGGGAGAAAAACTGTTTTTT	CASNNEGVGEKLFF
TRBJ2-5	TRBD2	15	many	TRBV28	TGTGCCAGCAGTTTAGAAAGCGGGAGCTTGGAGACCCAGTACTTC	CASSLESGSLETQYF
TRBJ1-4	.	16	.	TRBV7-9	TGTGCCAGCAGCTTAGCTGTGGGGGCGCCTAATGAAAAACTGTTTTTT	CASSLAVGAPNEKLFF
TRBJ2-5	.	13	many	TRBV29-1	TGCAGCGTTGACTGGACAGCTCAAGAGACCCAGTACTTC	CSVDWTAQETQYF
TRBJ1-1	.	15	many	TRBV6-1	TGTGCCAGCAGTCCATCCATCAGGGGAGACACTGAAGCTTTCTTT	CASSPSIRGDTEAFF
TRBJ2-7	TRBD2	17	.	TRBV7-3	TGTGCCAGCAGCATAAGATCCGGACTAGCGGAGCCCCAGGAGCAGTACTTC	CASSIRSGLAEPQEQYF
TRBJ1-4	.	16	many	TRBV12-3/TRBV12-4	TGTGCCAGCAGTTTTGGCAGGGCCTTCGGTAATGAAAAACTGTTTTTT	CASSFGRAFGNEKLFF
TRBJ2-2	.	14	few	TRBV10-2	TGCGCCAGTCATCGGGGCGCGGACACCGGGGAGCTGTTTTTT	CASHRGADTGELFF
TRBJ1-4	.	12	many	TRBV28	TGTGCCGGCGGGCGATTCGATGAAAAACTGTTTTTT	CAGGRFDEKLFF
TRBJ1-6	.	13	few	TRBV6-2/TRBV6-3	TGTGCCAGCAGTGAGATCACTAATTCACCCCTCCACTTT	CASSEITNSPLHF
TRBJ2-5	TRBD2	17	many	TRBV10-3	TGTGCCATCAGTCCAGATGGGCCTAGCGGGAGTGGAGGGACCCAGTACTTC	CAISPDGPSGSGGTQYF
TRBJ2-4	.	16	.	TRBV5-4	TGTGCCAGCAGCTTGACGGGGCTAGGAGCCAAAAACATTCAGTACTTC	CASSLTGLGAKNIQYF
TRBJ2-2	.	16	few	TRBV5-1	TGCGCCAGCAGCTTAGGGGGAGGCGTCCTCGCCGGGGAGCTGTTTTTT	CASSLGGGVLAGELFF
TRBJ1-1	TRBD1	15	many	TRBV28	TGTGCCAGCAGTCAATGGGACAGTACGAACACTGAAGCTTTCTTT	CASSQWDSTNTEAFF
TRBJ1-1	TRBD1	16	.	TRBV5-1	TGCGCCAGCAGCTTGGAATCTCTGAGACAGGGGGTGATAGCTTTCTTT	CASSLESLRQGVIAFF
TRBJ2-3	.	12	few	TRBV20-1	TGCAGTGCTAGGAAAGGCACAGATACGCAGTATTTT	CSARKGTDTQYF
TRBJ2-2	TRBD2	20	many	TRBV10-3	TGTGCCATCAGTGAGGGGACTAGCGGGAGGCTCGCGCTAAACACCGGGGAGCTGTTTTTT	CAISEGTSGRLALNTGELFF
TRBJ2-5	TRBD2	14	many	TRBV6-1	TGTGCCGCCCAAGGGGCGGGAGCGCCGGAGACCCAGTACTTC	CAAQGAGAPETQYF
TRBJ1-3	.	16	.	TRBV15	TGTGCCACCAGCAGAGAACTGGGCAGGTCTGGAAACACCATATATTTT	CATSRELGRSGNTIYF
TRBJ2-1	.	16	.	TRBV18	TGTGCCAGCTCACCAATTGGCGGGATGGTCGCCAATGAGCAGTTCTTC	CASSPIGGMVANEQFF
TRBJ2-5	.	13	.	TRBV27	TGTGCCAGCGCCAACGGGGCAGAAGAGACCCAGTACTTC	CASANGAEETQYF
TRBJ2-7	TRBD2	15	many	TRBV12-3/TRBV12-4	TGTGCCAGCAGTTCCAGCGGGGCTGGATCCTACGAGCAGTACTTC	CASSSSGAGSYEQYF
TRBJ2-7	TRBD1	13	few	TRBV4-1	TGCGCCAGCAGCCAGGACAGGGGTAACGAGCAGTACTTC	CASSQDRGNEQYF
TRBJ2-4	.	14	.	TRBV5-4	TGTGCCAGCAGCGTGGAGCCGGGAGAAAACATTCAGTACTTC	CASSVEPGENIQYF
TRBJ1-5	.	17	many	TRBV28	TGTGCCAGCAGTTTCGGCAGGCTGGGGTTTAGCAATCAGCCCCAGCATTTT	CASSFGRLGFSNQPQHF
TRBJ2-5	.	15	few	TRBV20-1	TGCAGTGCTAGAGATGCGGGACAGACCCAAGAGACCCAGTACTTC	CSARDAGQTQETQYF
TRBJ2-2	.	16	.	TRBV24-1	TGTGCCACCAGTGATTTGACGGGGGCGCACACCGGGGAGCTGTTTTTT	CATSDLTGAHTGELFF
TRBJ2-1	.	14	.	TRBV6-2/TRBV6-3	TGTGCCAGCTCATCTGGCGGAACCTACAATGAGCAGTTCTTC	CASSSGGTYNEQFF
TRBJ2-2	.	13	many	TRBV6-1	TGTGCCAGCAGTCCCGGAGCTACCGGGGAGCTGTTTTTT	CASSPGATGELFF
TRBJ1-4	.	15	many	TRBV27	TGTGCCAGCAGTTTATTAGGGAACCTTAATGAAAAACTGTTTTTT	CASSLLGNLNEKLFF
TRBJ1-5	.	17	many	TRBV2	TGTGCCAGCAGTCTCGGGTTGGGCCAATGGGGCAATCAGCCCCAGCATTTT	CASSLGLGQWGNQPQHF
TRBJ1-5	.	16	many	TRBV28	TGTGCCAGCAGTTTTGGTATGGGGGGTCGGGGCCAGCCCCAGCATTTT	CASSFGMGGRGQPQHF
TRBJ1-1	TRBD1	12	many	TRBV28	TGTGCCAGCATCACAGGGGGAACTGAAGCTTTCTTT	CASITGGTEAFF
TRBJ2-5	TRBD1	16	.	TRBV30	TGTGCCTGGAGTGAGCCGCGGACATTCAGGGGGGAGACCCAGTACTTC	CAWSEPRTFRGETQYF
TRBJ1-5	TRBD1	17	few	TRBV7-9	TGTGCCAGCAGCTTAGGGACAGGGGCTAGACTAGGGGAGCCCCAGCATTTT	CASSLGTGARLGEPQHF
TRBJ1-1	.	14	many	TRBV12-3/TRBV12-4	TGTGCCAGCAGTTTCCAGGGGATGAACACTGAAGCTTTCTTT	CASSFQGMNTEAFF
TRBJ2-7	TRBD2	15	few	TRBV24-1	TGTGCCACCAGTGACGGGACTAGCGACTCCTACGAGCAGTACTTC	CATSDGTSDSYEQYF
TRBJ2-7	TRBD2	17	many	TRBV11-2	TGTGCCAGCAGCTTAGAAGGGCTAGCGGGAGGGTGGTACGAGCAGTACTTC	CASSLEGLAGGWYEQYF
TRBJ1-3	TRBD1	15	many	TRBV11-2	TGTGCCAGCAGCTCCCGACAGGGCGATGGAAACACCATATATTTT	CASSSRQGDGNTIYF
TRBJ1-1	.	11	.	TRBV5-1	TGCGCCAGCATGATGAACACTGAAGCTTTCTTT	CASMMNTEAFF
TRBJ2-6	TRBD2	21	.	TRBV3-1	TGTGCCAGCAGCCAAGAGGGCCATGGACTAGCGGGTTACTCTGGGGCCAACGTCCTGACTTTC	CASSQEGHGLAGYSGANVLTF
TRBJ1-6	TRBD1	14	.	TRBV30	TGTGCCTGGAGTGTTGGACAGGGAGCTTCACCCCTCCACTTT	CAWSVGQGASPLHF
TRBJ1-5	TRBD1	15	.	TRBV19	TGTGCCACGGCTGGCAGGGGGTATAGCAATCAGCCCCAGCATTTT	CATAGRGYSNQPQHF
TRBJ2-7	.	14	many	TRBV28	TGTGCCAGCAGGACGGACGGCGGGACCTACGAGCAGTACTTC	CASRTDGGTYEQYF
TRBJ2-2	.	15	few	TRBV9	TGTGCCAGCAGCGTAGAGGTCTTTGATCCCGGGGAGTTGTTTTTT	CASSVEVFDPGELFF
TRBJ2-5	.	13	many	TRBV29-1	TGCAGCGTTGTGGTTGACAGCCAAGAGACCCAGTACTTC	CSVVVDSQETQYF
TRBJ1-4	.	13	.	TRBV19	TGTGCCAGTAGTATTCGAGCCGATGAAAAACTGTTTTTT	CASSIRADEKLFF
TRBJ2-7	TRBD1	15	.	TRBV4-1	TGCGCCAGCAGCCAAGAAGAGACAGGGCTCTACGAGCAGTACTTC	CASSQEETGLYEQYF
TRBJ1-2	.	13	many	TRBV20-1	TGCAGTGCTAGTCTCCGGGGTTCGAATGGCTACACCTTC	CSASLRGSNGYTF